Below, 30 T cell receptor beta chains from the same sample are listed, as sequenced in a study of cytomegalovirus exposure and HLA in healthy donors. Profiling relied on immunoSEQ multiplex PCR, and the TCRdb table lists in-frame clones only, not all of them. The sample includes fewer than 100,000 clones, 94% of them seen just once. Sequencing used PBMCs. These receptor sequences come from a young woman in good health and CMV-seropositive.

V usage is TRBV5-1 and J usage is TRBJ2-3; the D gene is possibly TRBD2 (6 bases). The V and J ends lost 4 bases and 5 bases respectively, with 17 bases between them. The CDR3 sequence is 15 residues long. Germline V gene sequence: CDR1 SGHRS, CDR2 YFSETQ. The CDR3 loop reads CASSNSYTGVDTQYF. The CDR3 DNA sequence: TGCGCCAGCAGCAATTCATATACGGGGGTAGATACGCAGTATTTT.

The chain recombines TRBV7-9 with TRBJ2-2; no clear D gene. CDR3 length: 12 residues. From germline, CDR1 is SEHNR and CDR2 FQNEAQ (reference sequence). Trimming removed 2 bases at V and 7 bases at J, with 5 bases between. CDR3 sequence reads: CASSLQFGELFF. In DNA form, the CDR3 reads TGTGCCAGCAGCTTACAATTCGGGGAGCTGTTTTTT.

The chain recombines TRBV4-3 with TRBJ2-7, with D perhaps matching TRBD2 (6 bases). The V end was cut by 2 bases, the J end by 4 bases, with 9 bases between. CDR1 and CDR2 from the germline V gene are LGHNA and YSLEER. The CDR3 sequence is 13 residues long. The CDR3 sequence: CASSQPGGYEQYF. DNA for the CDR3: TGCGCCAGCAGCCAACCCGGGGGATACGAGCAGTACTTC.

The chain couples TRBV4-1 to TRBJ2-1, with D unresolved. CDR1 is MGHRA and CDR2 is YSYEKL in the germline V gene. CDR3 length: 17 residues. Trimming removed 0 bases from V and 0 bases from J, with 12 bases in between. The CDR3 loop reads CASSQDPLRSSYNEQFF. CDR3 in DNA: TGCGCCAGCAGCCAAGATCCTTTGAGGAGCTCCTACAATGAGCAGTTCTTC.

This chain joins TRBV10-2 and TRBJ2-3; TRBD1 agrees at 10 bases. Germline CDR1 reads WSHSY; CDR2 reads SAAADI. V shed 6 bases and J 1 base; nucleotides not matched to a gene: 10. The CDR3 totals 17 residues. In DNA, the CDR3 is TGCGCCAGCAGCGGGATGGGAGGGACAGGGGGCACAGATACGCAGTATTTT. Encoded protein: CASSGMGGTGGTDTQYF.

This clone was detected only a few times. This chain uses TRBV28 with TRBJ2-7; D ambiguous. This CDR3 spans 12 amino acids. Trimming took 6 bases from V and 6 from J, leaving 12 bases between them. Germline CDR1 and CDR2: MDHEN and SYDVKM. This chain's CDR3 is CASSTSSTEQYF. CDR3 sequence (DNA): TGTGCCAGCAGCACATCTAGTACCGAGCAGTACTTC.

V and J are TRBV27 and TRBJ2-3, with TRBD2 matching 12 bases. CDR3 length: 16 residues. Germline V lookup: CDR1 MNHEY, CDR2 SMNVEV (reference sequence). Losses at the gene ends were 3 bases for V and 4 bases for J; bases not matched to a gene: 5. The DNA for the CDR3 is TGTGCCAGCAGTTTTACCAGACTAGCGGGAGCAGATACGCAGTATTTT. Its translation is CASSFTRLAGADTQYF.

The chain combines TRBV4-1 with TRBJ2-5; D is unclear. V was cut by 0 bases and J by 2 bases, with 10 bases left in between. Germline CDR1 MGHRA, CDR2 YSYEKL. This CDR3 region has 15 residues. The DNA for the CDR3 is TGCGCCAGCAGCCAAGATATAACAGCTCAAGAGACCCAGTACTTC. It translates to CASSQDITAQETQYF.

V usage is TRBV5-6 and J usage is TRBJ2-2; 7 bases agree with TRBD2. This CDR3 has 16 residues. Germline CDR1 SGHDT, CDR2 YYEEEE. Unmatched junction bases numbered 6, after V lost 0 bases and J lost 4 bases. The chain's CDR3 is CASSLEAGSSTGELFF. The DNA for the CDR3 is TGTGCCAGCAGCTTGGAAGCGGGGAGTAGCACCGGGGAGCTGTTTTTT.

CDR3 nucleotides: TGTGCCAGTAGTCCGGAGACACAGGGACCGGTCTACGAGCAGTACTTC. This sequence encodes CASSPETQGPVYEQYF. The rearrangement joins TRBV19 to TRBJ2-7; possible D gene TRBD1, 6 bases. Germline lookup yields CDR1 LNHDA and CDR2 SQIVND (reference sequence). Between the trimmed V and J ends, which lost 5 bases and 3 bases, there was a span of 20 bases. The CDR3 has 16 amino acids.

The V call is TRBV5-1, the J call TRBJ2-7; 12 bases match TRBD2. Germline V lookup: CDR1 SGHRS, CDR2 YFSETQ. V dropped 4 bases and J dropped 1; count of bases not matched to a gene: 6. The CDR3 is 16 residues long. CDR3 nucleotides: TGCGCCAGCAGCCCTTCTAGCGGGAGGGTTTCCTACGAGCAGTACTTC. Translated, it gives CASSPSSGRVSYEQYF.

The CDR3 loop reads CASRPTTGVYTGELFF. As DNA, the CDR3 is TGTGCCAGCAGACCTACCACAGGGGTGTACACCGGGGAGCTGTTTTTT. The chain joins TRBV2 to TRBJ2-2, with TRBD1 matching over 7 bases. Germline values: CDR1 SNHLY, CDR2 FYNNEI. The CDR3 is made up of 16 amino acids. V lost 6 bases to trimming and J lost 3 bases; unmatched junction nucleotides: 10.

This chain connects TRBV9 to TRBJ2-5, with TRBD2 matching 10 bases. The CDR3 loop spans 15 amino acids. Germline V gene data show CDR1 as SGDLS and CDR2 as YYNGEE. With 2 bases clipped from V and 4 bases from J, the junction kept 5 bases outside the gene matches. CDR3 loop: CASSVGSGGPETQYF. The CDR3 DNA is TGTGCCAGCAGCGTCGGTAGCGGGGGGCCAGAGACCCAGTACTTC.

The rearrangement joins TRBV7-6 to TRBJ2-1; 8 nucleotides line up with TRBD2. Trimming cost V 2 bases and J 6 bases; bases outside gene matches: 12. Germline V gene data show CDR1 as SGHVS and CDR2 as FNYEAQ. CDR3 length: 17 amino acids. CDR3 sequence (DNA): TGTGCCAGCAGCTTATACCCCGGGGGGGTCTGGAGCAATGAGCAGTTCTTC. Amino acids: CASSLYPGGVWSNEQFF. Using reference TRBV7-6 and TRBJ2-1 for the parts outside the CDR3, the full variable domain is GAGVSQSPRYKVTKRGQDVALRCDPISGHVSLYWYRQALGQGPEFLTYFNYEAQQDKSGLPNDRFSAERPEGSISTLTIQRTEQRDSAMYRCASSLYPGGVWSNEQFFGPGTRLTVL.

CDR3 DNA sequence: TGTGCCAGCAGCTTGTTTGGACAGGAGTACTACGAGCAGTACTTC. Translation gives CASSLFGQEYYEQYF. This chain links TRBV5-4 with TRBJ2-7, with TRBD1 matching over 7 bases. This CDR3 is built from 15 residues. V dropped 1 base and J dropped 3; count of bases not matched to a gene: 7. From germline, CDR1 is SGHNT and CDR2 YYREEE (reference sequence). Full variable domain (outside the CDR3, taken from reference TRBV5-4 and TRBJ2-7): ETGVTQSPTHLIKTRGQQVTLRCSSQSGHNTVSWYQQALGQGPQFIFQYYREEENGRGNFPPRFSGLQFPNYSSELNVNALELDDSALYLCASSLFGQEYYEQYFGPGTRLTVT.

In DNA form, the CDR3 reads TGCGCCAGCAGCCAAGGTAGCTCCACAGATACGCAGTATTTT. This translates into CASSQGSSTDTQYF. V and J are TRBV4-3 and TRBJ2-3, with D unresolved. V was pared by 1 base and J by 2 bases, with 7 bases between. Germline values: CDR1 LGHNA, CDR2 YSLEER. This CDR3 has 14 residues.

The CDR3 reads CASSQQLAGGLEQFF. Written as DNA, the CDR3 is TGTGCCAGCAGCCAACAACTAGCGGGGGGGCTTGAGCAGTTCTTC. The rearrangement joins TRBV7-8 to TRBJ2-1, with TRBD2 matching 13 bases. The V gene's germline CDR1 is SGHVS and CDR2 FQNEAQ. This CDR3 region has 15 residues. After removal of 5 bases from V and 9 bases from J, the junction contained 7 bases not matched to a gene.

This clone has a single count. The gene calls are TRBV18 and TRBJ2-1; tentatively, D is TRBD1 (5 bases). Trimming removed 5 bases at V and 8 bases at J, with 16 bases between. This CDR3 comprises 14 residues. In germline, CDR1 is KGHSH, CDR2 LQKENI. This chain's CDR3 is CASSEGVGYDEQFF. The CDR3 coding sequence is TGTGCCAGCTCAGAAGGGGTGGGGTACGATGAGCAGTTCTTC.

J is TRBJ2-5 and V is TRBV7-5; the table names TRBD1, a call not compared with the DNA. TRBV7-5 counts as a pseudogene. This CDR3 is 16 amino acids long. For the CDR3, the DNA is TGTGCCAGAAGCTCCCGAGGGACAGGGGTTCGAGAGACCCAGTACTTC. It translates to CARSSRGTGVRETQYF.

V and J are TRBV5-4 and TRBJ2-7, with 11 bases identical to TRBD1. Germline V gene lookup returns CDR1 SGHNT and CDR2 YYREEE (reference sequence). The CDR3 contains 14 residues. The junction had 7 bases not matched to a gene; V was cut back by 5 bases and J by 6 bases. CDR3 coding DNA: TGTGCCAGCAGGGGACAGGGGGTTGTTACCGAGCAGTACTTC. Translating gives CASRGQGVVTEQYF.

The chain uses TRBV7-9 and TRBJ1-1, with TRBD1 identical over 7 bases. In germline, CDR1 is SEHNR, CDR2 FQNEAQ (reference sequence). This CDR3 is 14 amino acids long. The junction had 7 bases not matched to a gene; V was cut back by 5 bases and J by 4 bases. CDR3 DNA sequence: TGTGCCAGCAGCGCCTGGGACAGACTCACTGAAGCTTTCTTT. Its protein product is CASSAWDRLTEAFF.

The chain employs TRBV4-3 and TRBJ2-4; 8 bases agree with TRBD1. With 0 bases clipped from V and 10 bases from J, the junction kept 14 bases outside the gene matches. This CDR3 is 17 amino acids long. Germline CDR1 is LGHNA and CDR2 is YSLEER. The CDR3 loop is CASSQDFRGQDPFIQYF. The CDR3, as DNA: TGCGCCAGCAGCCAAGATTTTAGGGGACAGGACCCGTTTATTCAGTACTTC.

The chain has TRBV2 and TRBJ2-3, with D tentatively TRBD2 (5 bases). The CDR3 has 15 amino acids. V was pared by 3 bases and J by 0 bases, with 10 bases between. CDR1 is SNHLY and CDR2 is FYNNEI in the germline V gene. The chain's CDR3 is CASSDVASSTDTQYF. Written as DNA, the CDR3 is TGTGCCAGCAGTGACGTAGCGAGTAGCACAGATACGCAGTATTTT.

The chain combines TRBV7-6 with TRBJ2-1, with 12 bases fitting TRBD2. With V trimmed by 2 bases and J by 5 bases, 4 bases remained unmatched. Per germline, CDR1 SGHVS and CDR2 FNYEAQ. This CDR3 contains 16 residues. Written as DNA, the CDR3 is TGTGCCAGCAGCTTAAGGACTAGCGGGGTAAACAATGAGCAGTTCTTC. Its protein is CASSLRTSGVNNEQFF.

This rearrangement joins TRBV30 to TRBJ2-1, with D unresolved. Germline V lookup: CDR1 GTSNPN, CDR2 SVGIG (reference sequence). The CDR3 extends over 13 amino acids. Deletions cut 4 bases from V and 4 bases from J, with 11 bases between. The CDR3 coding sequence is TGTGCCTGGAAGCTATTTAATTACAATGAGCAGTTCTTC. Protein sequence: CAWKLFNYNEQFF.

The V call is TRBV28, the J call TRBJ1-2, with 10 bases lining up with TRBD1. The CDR3 is 14 residues long. The J segment lost 2 bases and the V segment lost 6 bases, leaving 3 bases of the junction unmatched. CDR1 and CDR2 from the germline V gene are MDHEN and SYDVKM. In DNA, the CDR3 is TGTGCCAGCAGCCCGGGACAGGGGAACTATGGCTACACCTTC. Its protein is CASSPGQGNYGYTF.

This chain uses TRBV5-1 with TRBJ1-4, with 9 nucleotides matching TRBD1. Germline V gives CDR1 SGHRS, CDR2 YFSETQ. The CDR3 runs 13 residues. Trimming took 7 bases from V and 4 from J; bases not matched to a gene: 2. CDR3 protein: CASRTGDNEKLFF. CDR3 nucleotide sequence: TGCGCCAGCCGGACAGGGGATAATGAAAAACTGTTTTTT.

The V and J genes are TRBV27 and TRBJ2-7; 12 bases are a match to TRBD2. Germline V CDR1 and CDR2: MNHEY, SMNVEV (reference sequence). The V and J ends lost 7 bases and 3 bases, in that order; junction bases with no gene match: 16. The CDR3 spans 18 residues. This CDR3 reads CASMGARLAGDRRYEQYF. CDR3 bases: TGTGCCAGCATGGGGGCCCGACTAGCGGGAGACCGCCGCTACGAGCAGTACTTC.

The V call is TRBV6-1, the J call TRBJ2-3, with 7 positions matching TRBD2. The germline gives CDR1 MNHNS, CDR2 SASEGT. V lost 3 bases and J lost 1; bases outside the gene matches: 10. The CDR3 consists of 17 residues. The DNA of the CDR3 is TGTGCCAGCAGTGAGTTAGCGGGCGCGGGGGGCACAGATACGCAGTATTTT. This translates into CASSELAGAGGTDTQYF.

V gene TRBV28 combines with J gene TRBJ1-3; D possibly corresponds to TRBD1 (6 bases). CDR3 length: 17 residues. Trimming left V 6 bases short and J 0 bases short, with 18 bases between. The V gene's germline CDR1 is MDHEN and CDR2 SYDVKM. The DNA of the CDR3 is TGTGCCAGCAGGCCGAAACAGGGACGGCACTCTGGAAACACCATATATTTT. As protein: CASRPKQGRHSGNTIYF. Variable domain in full (rest from reference TRBV28 and TRBJ1-3): DVKVTQSSRYLVKRTGEKVFLECVQDMDHENMFWYRQDPGLGLRLIYFSYDVKMKEKGDIPEGYSVSREKKERFSLILESASTNQTSMYLCASRPKQGRHSGNTIYFGEGSWLTVV.